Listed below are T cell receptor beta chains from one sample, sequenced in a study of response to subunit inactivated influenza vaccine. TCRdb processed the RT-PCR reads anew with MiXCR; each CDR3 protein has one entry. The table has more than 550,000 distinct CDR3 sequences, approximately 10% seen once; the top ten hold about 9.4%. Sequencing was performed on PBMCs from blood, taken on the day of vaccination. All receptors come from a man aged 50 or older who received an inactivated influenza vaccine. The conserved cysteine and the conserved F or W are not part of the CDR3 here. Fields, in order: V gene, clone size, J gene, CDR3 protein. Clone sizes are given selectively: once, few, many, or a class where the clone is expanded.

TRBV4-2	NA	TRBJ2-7	ASSQVWGATSYEQY
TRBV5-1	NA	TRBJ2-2	ASSLIGQGNTGELF
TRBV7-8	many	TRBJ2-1	ASSPGPPYNEQF
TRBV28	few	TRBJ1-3	ASRKPGTSGNTIY
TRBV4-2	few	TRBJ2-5	ASSQDLSGAMQETQY
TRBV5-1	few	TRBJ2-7	ASFRDKPYEQY
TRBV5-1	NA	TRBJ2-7	ASSDAGQGTYEQY
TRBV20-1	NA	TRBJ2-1	SARGGSSGSSYNEQF
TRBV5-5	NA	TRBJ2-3	AMGPGLLDTQY
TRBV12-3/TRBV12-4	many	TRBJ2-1	ASSRLAPRNEQF
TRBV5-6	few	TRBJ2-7	ASSLVGSGSYEQY
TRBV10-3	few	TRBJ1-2	AISESFRGVGYT
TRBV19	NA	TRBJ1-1	ASRGNRDTLEAEAF
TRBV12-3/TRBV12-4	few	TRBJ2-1	ASIPWEARTYNEQF
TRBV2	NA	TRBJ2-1	ASSTSGGAFNEQF
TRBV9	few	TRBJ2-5	ASSVGLAPYQETQY
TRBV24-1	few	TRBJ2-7	ATSDLGGAKVYEQY
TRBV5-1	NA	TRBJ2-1	ASSFHRGSSYNEQF
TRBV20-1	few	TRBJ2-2	SASRQRSNTNTGELF
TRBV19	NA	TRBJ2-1	ASSIKDMSSYNEQF
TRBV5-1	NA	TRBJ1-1	ASSTGQGKNTEAF
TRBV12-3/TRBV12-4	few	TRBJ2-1	ASSPPGVLYNEQF
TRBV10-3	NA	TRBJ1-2	AIQIPQTNYGYT
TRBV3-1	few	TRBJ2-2	ASSQPGLAGTGELF
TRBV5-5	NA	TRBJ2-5	ASTRDRGETQY
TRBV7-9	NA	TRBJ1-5	ASSLANSYNQPQH
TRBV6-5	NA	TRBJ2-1	ASSYWSGWGNEQF
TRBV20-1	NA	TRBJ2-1	SAYTGAQF
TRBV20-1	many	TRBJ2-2	SARDLRTGGNTGELF
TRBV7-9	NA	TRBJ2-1	ASSPQTGVELYEQF
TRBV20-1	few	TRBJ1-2	SARDRSYGYT
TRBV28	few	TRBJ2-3	ASSPLGVGTDTQY
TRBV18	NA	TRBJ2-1	ASSPGTNGF
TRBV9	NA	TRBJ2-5	ANLSGQETQY
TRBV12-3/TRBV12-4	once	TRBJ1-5	ASSFLGEDQPQH
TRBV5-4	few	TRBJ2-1	ASSLSQGGNEQF
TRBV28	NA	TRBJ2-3	ASRTASPDTQY
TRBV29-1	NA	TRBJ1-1	SVRDTNTEAF
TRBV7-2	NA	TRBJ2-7	ASSLSVRGVHEQY
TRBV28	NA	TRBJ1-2	ASSLENADPSNYGYT
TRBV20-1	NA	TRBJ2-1	SAEGLAGGPPNEQF
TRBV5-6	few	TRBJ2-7	ASSSQVDISYYEQY
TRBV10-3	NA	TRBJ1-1	AISESSPSAGGTWEAF
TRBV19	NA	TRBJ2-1	ASSMGFGVNNEQF
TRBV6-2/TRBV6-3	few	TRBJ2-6	ASSFGLAGVLT
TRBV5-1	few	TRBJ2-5	ASSFGQDGETQY
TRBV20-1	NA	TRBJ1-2	SARDGNSLGYT
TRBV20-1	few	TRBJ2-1	SGRQGRGYNEQF
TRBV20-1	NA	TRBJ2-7	SASYPGLAYEQY
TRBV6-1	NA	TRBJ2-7	ASKTGDYEQY
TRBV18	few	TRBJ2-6	ASSSYREDGANVLT